Shown below are 23 T cell receptor beta chains from a single sample sequenced in a study of shared clonotypes between healthy human individuals. Produced via immunoSEQ multiplex PCR; TCRdb's table is partial and in-frame only. The sample includes 2 million to 2.5 million clones, approximately 90% of them seen just once. The sample comprised naive CD4+ T cells from PBMCs. Subset defined: CD45RA+ positively selected. The source is a man in his late teens or twenties in good health. Some clones in this sample may be carry-over from other donors' samples.

The chain is built from TRBV4-1 and TRBJ2-4; weak D call: TRBD2 (6 bases). The CDR3 length is 13 residues. V dropped 3 bases and J dropped 5 bases, with 8 bases sitting between them. Germline loops: CDR1 MGHRA, CDR2 YSYEKL. CDR3 sequence: CASSHSGQNIQYF. In DNA, the CDR3 is TGCGCCAGCAGCCACAGCGGGCAAAACATTCAGTACTTC.

The chain is built from TRBV7-3 and TRBJ2-1; 14 bases align to TRBD2. V dropped 5 bases and J dropped 8; count of bases not matched to a gene: 8. Germline CDR1 reads SGHTA; CDR2 reads FQGTGA. CDR3 size: 16 residues. CDR3 residues: CASSTPGTSGSHEQFF. Written as DNA, the CDR3 is TGTGCCAGCAGCACTCCCGGGACTAGCGGGAGTCATGAGCAGTTCTTC.

V usage is TRBV27 and J usage is TRBJ2-5; TRBD1 matches at 9 bases. The length of the CDR3 is 16 residues. The germline V gene has CDR1 MNHEY and CDR2 SMNVEV (reference sequence). Germline trimming cut 11 bases from V and 0 bases from J; bases unmatched to any gene: 13. The CDR3 bases are TGTGCCCCACCACAAGTGAGGACAGGGGACCAAGAGACCCAGTACTTC. Its translation: CAPPQVRTGDQETQYF.

The rearrangement links TRBV11-2 to TRBJ2-3; D is unclear. The V gene's germline CDR1 is SGHAT and CDR2 FQNNGV. The CDR3 is 16 amino acids. V gave up 5 bases and J gave up 0 bases, with 15 bases separating them. This CDR3 reads CASSQKARFSTDTQYF. The CDR3 DNA follows: TGTGCCAGCAGCCAAAAGGCCAGGTTTAGCACAGATACGCAGTATTTT.

CDR3 DNA: TGTGCCAGCAGCTTAGGGGGTGTCACTGAAGCTTTCTTT. It is translated as CASSLGGVTEAFF. The chain combines TRBV11-3 with TRBJ1-1; no reliable D call. The CDR3 length is 13 residues. Germline loops: CDR1 SGHNT, CDR2 YENEEA. With 1 base removed from V and 4 bases from J, the gap between germline ends came to 7 bases.

The rearrangement joins TRBV4-2 to TRBJ2-2; D not certain. V was trimmed by 2 bases and J by 5 bases, leaving 15 bases between them. The CDR3 runs to 16 residues. In germline, CDR1 is LGHNA, CDR2 YNFKEQ. The CDR3 is CASSQSWRGETGELFF. CDR3 coding DNA: TGTGCCAGCAGCCAATCCTGGCGCGGCGAAACCGGGGAGCTGTTTTTT.

The chain joins TRBV7-2 to TRBJ2-5; 13 nucleotides line up with TRBD2. From germline, CDR1 is SGHTA and CDR2 FQGNSA. V was clipped by 4 bases and J by 5 bases; unmatched bases: 4. There are 15 residues in the CDR3. CDR3 region: CASSSGLAGVETQYF. The CDR3 nucleotides are TGTGCCAGCAGCTCTGGACTAGCGGGAGTGGAGACCCAGTACTTC.

The table lists this clone with a few counts. The chain combines TRBV7-9 with TRBJ1-1; D is unresolved. The CDR3 runs to 15 residues. Germline V CDR1 and CDR2: SEHNR, FQNEAQ (reference sequence). The ends were cut back, 2 bases at V and 0 bases at J, with 10 bases in the middle. This CDR3 reads CASSLSAVMNTEAFF. The CDR3 DNA is TGTGCCAGCAGCTTAAGTGCGGTTATGAACACTGAAGCTTTCTTT.

Written as DNA, the CDR3 is TGCGCCAGCAGCTCGCCTCAGGGACCCGGGGAGCTGTTTTTT. Its protein product is CASSSPQGPGELFF. This chain uses TRBV5-1 with TRBJ2-2, with D tentatively TRBD1 or TRBD2 (5 bases each). The CDR3 length is 14 residues. The V and J ends lost 3 bases and 6 bases respectively, with 12 bases between them. Germline values: CDR1 SGHRS, CDR2 YFSETQ.

V and J are TRBV27 and TRBJ1-5, with TRBD1 matching over 9 bases. Germline V gene data show CDR1 as MNHEY and CDR2 as SMNVEV (reference sequence). The V and J ends lost 6 bases and 5 bases, in that order; junction bases with no gene match: 8. The length of the CDR3 is 15 residues. The CDR3: CASREDRGSDQPQHF. The DNA for the CDR3 is TGTGCCAGCAGAGAGGACAGGGGTTCGGATCAGCCCCAGCATTTT.

V is TRBV28 and J is TRBJ2-7; TRBD2 agrees at 9 bases. J gave up 0 bases and V 4 bases, and 19 bases lay outside the gene matches. The CDR3 consists of 20 residues. Germline V gives CDR1 MDHEN, CDR2 SYDVKM. CDR3 nucleotide sequence: TGTGCCAGCAGTTCCCATCCGTTCAGGAGGAGCGGGAGGAACTCCTACGAGCAGTACTTC. It codes for CASSSHPFRRSGRNSYEQYF.

Worth noting for this clone: This specimen includes other DNA sequences encoding the same CDR3. V and J are TRBV11-2 and TRBJ1-1; D gene uncertain. V shed 3 bases and J shed 2 bases, with 7 bases lying between them. Germline CDR1 reads SGHAT; CDR2 reads FQNNGV. This CDR3 region has 13 residues. CDR3 DNA: TGTGCCAGCAGCTTTGCGAGAAACACTGAAGCTTTCTTT. This codes for CASSFARNTEAFF.

Details on this clone: This sample includes further DNA sequences coding for the same CDR3. The gene calls are TRBV9 and TRBJ2-7; D is possibly TRBD1 or TRBD2 (5 bases each). The germline V gene has CDR1 SGDLS and CDR2 YYNGEE. The CDR3 extends over 15 amino acids. V lost 2 bases to trimming and J lost 0 bases, with 12 bases between them. CDR3 residues: CASSVSGTASYEQYF. CDR3 nucleotides: TGTGCCAGCAGCGTTTCCGGGACCGCCTCCTACGAGCAGTACTTC.

This rearrangement joins TRBV19 to TRBJ2-7, with 7 bases matching TRBD2. Trimming cost V 6 bases and J 3 bases; bases outside gene matches: 5. The CDR3 sequence is 13 residues long. Germline V CDR1 and CDR2: LNHDA, SQIVND (reference sequence). CDR3 bases: TGTGCCAGTAGGACAGCGGGAAACTACGAGCAGTACTTC. Its translation: CASRTAGNYEQYF.

The V call is TRBV11-2, the J call TRBJ1-4, with 7 nucleotides matching TRBD1. The CDR3 length is 17 residues. Germline CDR1 is SGHAT and CDR2 is FQNNGV. The ends lost 5 bases at V and 1 base at J; junction bases unmatched: 10. CDR3 amino acids: CASSATGRRKTNEKLFF. CDR3 nucleotide sequence: TGTGCCAGCAGCGCGACAGGGAGGAGGAAAACTAATGAAAAACTGTTTTTT.

The rearrangement joins TRBV28 to TRBJ2-6; D ambiguous. CDR1 is MDHEN and CDR2 is SYDVKM in the germline V gene. The V gene lost 5 bases and the J gene lost 1 base, with 12 bases spanning the gap. There are 16 residues in the CDR3. The CDR3 DNA is TGTGCCAGCAGTCCCCGTTATGGTTCTGGGGCCAACGTCCTGACTTTC. It yields the protein CASSPRYGSGANVLTF.

The chain is built from TRBV19 and TRBJ1-1; 9 positions agree with TRBD1. Unmatched junction bases numbered 4, after V lost 9 bases and J lost 5 bases. Germline CDR1 and CDR2: LNHDA and SQIVND (reference sequence). This CDR3 comprises 12 residues. CDR3 in amino acids: CASRDRETEAFF. CDR3 nucleotide sequence: TGTGCCAGCCGGGACAGGGAGACTGAAGCTTTCTTT.

The J gene is TRBJ1-4, the V gene TRBV28; no definite D call. V lost 5 bases to trimming and J lost 8 bases, with 12 bases between them. In germline, CDR1 is MDHEN, CDR2 SYDVKM. The length of the CDR3 is 13 residues. The CDR3 is CASSPISVEKLFF. CDR3 DNA sequence: TGTGCCAGCAGTCCCATTTCGGTCGAAAAACTGTTTTTT.

CDR3 sequence reads: CASSRDRGQPQHF. The CDR3 coding sequence is TGTGCCAGCAGTCGGGACAGGGGCCAGCCCCAGCATTTT. V is TRBV27 and J is TRBJ1-5, with 10 bases fitting TRBD1. Germline lookup yields CDR1 MNHEY and CDR2 SMNVEV (reference sequence). This CDR3 has 13 residues. V shed 5 bases, J shed 7 bases, and the junction held 2 bases outside the gene matches.

The CDR3 here is CASSGDGTSGSSTDTQYF. CDR3 DNA sequence: TGCGCCAGCAGCGGAGACGGGACTAGCGGGAGCTCCACAGATACGCAGTATTTT. The rearrangement links TRBV5-1 to TRBJ2-3; 14 bases map to TRBD2. The CDR3 spans 18 residues. Losses at the gene ends were 4 bases for V and 2 bases for J; bases not matched to a gene: 9. CDR1 and CDR2 from the germline V gene are SGHRS and YFSETQ.

The gene calls are TRBV6-1 and TRBJ2-1; 11 nucleotides agree with TRBD2. The CDR3 is made up of 14 amino acids. Germline V gives CDR1 MNHNS, CDR2 SASEGT. V lost 6 bases to trimming and J lost 6 bases; unmatched junction nucleotides: 4. The CDR3 DNA reads TGTGCCAGCAGCCCGGGACTAGCGGTCAATGAGCAGTTCTTC. This translates into CASSPGLAVNEQFF.

The V gene is TRBV9, the J gene TRBJ2-3, with 10 positions matching TRBD2. With 0 bases clipped from V and 7 bases from J, the junction kept 5 bases outside the gene matches. Germline CDR1 reads SGDLS; CDR2 reads YYNGEE. The CDR3 runs 15 residues. The DNA for the CDR3 is TGTGCCAGCAGCGTAGAAAGCGGGAGGGCGTATACGCAGTATTTT. The encoded protein is CASSVESGRAYTQYF.

CDR3: CASSFASSGNTIYF. The CDR3 coding sequence is TGTGCCAGTAGTTTCGCCTCTTCTGGAAACACCATATATTTT. V and J are TRBV19 and TRBJ1-3; no clear D gene. The CDR3 is 14 residues long. CDR1 and CDR2 (germline): LNHDA, SQIVND (reference sequence). V gave up 5 bases and J gave up 1 base, with 9 bases separating them. Full variable domain (remainder filled in from reference TRBV19 and TRBJ1-3): DGGITQSPKYLFRKEGQNVTLSCEQNLNHDAMYWYRQDPGQGLRLIYYSQIVNDFQKGDIAEGYSVSREKKESFPLTVTSAQKNPTAFYLCASSFASSGNTIYFGEGSWLTVV.